These 31 T cell receptor beta chains were all obtained from the same sample, sequenced in a study of blood T cell repertoires in COVID-19. TCRdb keeps only in-frame clones here, not all; method: immunoSEQ multiplex PCR. This table holds over 400,000 clones, approximately 83% found once. The source material was peripheral blood. The receptors were gathered from a human donor in a cohort sampled during active COVID-19.

This chain connects TRBV5-1 to TRBJ2-7; 10 bases fit TRBD2. Germline CDR1 is SGHRS and CDR2 is YFSETQ. Germline trimming cut 3 bases from V and 0 bases from J; bases unmatched to any gene: 3. The CDR3 sequence is 15 residues long. Here the CDR3 DNA reads TGCGCCAGCAGCTCTATAGCGGGAGGCTCCTACGAGCAGTACTTC. Protein product: CASSSIAGGSYEQYF.

V and J are TRBV7-3 and TRBJ2-7; possibly TRBD1 for D (7 bases). The CDR3 loop spans 15 amino acids. In germline, CDR1 is SGHTA, CDR2 FQGTGA. Trimming cost V 6 bases and J 2 bases, with 17 bases left between them. The DNA of the CDR3 is TGTGCCAGCAGTTTTAGGGCGGGACAGCCCTACGAGCAGTACTTC. It yields the protein CASSFRAGQPYEQYF.

CDR3 coding DNA: TGTGCCAGCAGCTTAGATATAAACACCATATATTTT. Translation: CASSLDINTIYF. The chain combines TRBV7-2 with TRBJ1-3; D not resolved. The CDR3 is 12 amino acids. Trimming removed 1 base from V and 6 bases from J, with 4 bases in between. Germline V CDR1 and CDR2: SGHTA, FQGNSA.

As to this clone: Other DNA sequences within the sample encode an identical CDR3. The chain is built from TRBV7-2 and TRBJ2-3, with D unclear. Germline values: CDR1 SGHTA, CDR2 FQGNSA. V gave up 0 bases and J gave up 4 bases, with 2 bases separating them. The CDR3 is made up of 12 amino acids. The CDR3 DNA reads TGTGCCAGCAGCTTAGCCGCAGATACGCAGTATTTT. It specifies CASSLAADTQYF.

A word on this clone: At the DNA level, this CDR3 is encoded by other sequences in the same sample as well. The gene calls are TRBV7-9 and TRBJ2-7; D is uncertain. CDR1 and CDR2 (germline): SEHNR, FQNEAQ (reference sequence). The CDR3 consists of 12 residues. Trimming stripped 1 base from V and 7 bases from J, with 8 bases between. CDR3 region: CASSLESREQYF. The CDR3 region has the DNA TGTGCCAGCAGCTTAGAATCTAGAGAGCAGTACTTC.

The chain employs TRBV6-5 and TRBJ2-1; 12 positions agree with TRBD2. The CDR3 extends over 15 amino acids. Trimming cost V 6 bases and J 7 bases; bases outside gene matches: 7. Germline V gene data show CDR1 as MNHEY and CDR2 as SVGAGI. Written as DNA, the CDR3 is TGTGCCAGCAGCTCCTGGACTAGCGGGAAAAATGAGCAGTTCTTC. Translating it yields CASSSWTSGKNEQFF.

The count of this clone is one. At one end the junction does not follow the germline gene, possibly because of a read error. The V call is TRBV7-7, the J call TRBJ2-2; D ambiguous. Germline loops: CDR1 SSHAT, CDR2 FNYEAQ (reference sequence). The CDR3 totals 14 residues. Written as DNA, the CDR3 is TGTGCTAGCAGCTTAGACGGGAACACCGGGGAGCTGTTTTTT. As protein: CASSLDGNTGELFF.

This sequence joins TRBV21-1 and TRBJ1-2; the listed D gene, TRBD1, was not tested against the DNA. TRBV21-1 is a recognized pseudogene. The CDR3 covers 14 residues. The CDR3 is CASSNRQEVYGYTF. The CDR3 bases are TGTGCCAGCAGCAACCGACAGGAAGTTTATGGCTACACCTTC.

V is TRBV27 and J is TRBJ2-7, with TRBD1 matching 7 bases. After removal of 5 bases from V and 1 base from J, the junction contained 5 bases not matched to a gene. The CDR3 extends over 14 amino acids. Germline-derived CDR1 and CDR2 are MNHEY and SMNVEV (reference sequence). CDR3 residues: CASSLQGNSYEQYF. CDR3 DNA: TGTGCCAGCAGTCTACAGGGGAATTCCTACGAGCAGTACTTC.

The genes are TRBV5-1 and TRBJ1-2; TRBD1 agrees at 8 bases. Germline CDR1 reads SGHRS; CDR2 reads YFSETQ. The V gene end was trimmed by 4 bases and the J gene end by 0 bases; junction bases not matched to a gene: 5. There are 15 residues in the CDR3. The CDR3 region has the DNA TGCGCCAGCAGCACAAGACAGGGGCCTAACTATGGCTACACCTTC. As protein: CASSTRQGPNYGYTF. Filled out from reference TRBV5-1 and TRBJ1-2, the complete variable domain reads KAGVTQTPRYLIKTRGQQVTLSCSPISGHRSVSWYQQTPGQGLQFLFEYFSETQRNKGNFPGRFSGRQFSNSRSEMNVSTLELGDSALYLCASSTRQGPNYGYTFGSGTRLTVV.

This sequence joins TRBV12-3 or TRBV12-4 and TRBJ1-1; unclear D gene. The ends were cut back, 7 bases at V and 10 bases at J, with 16 bases in the middle. The CDR3 sequence is 12 residues long. CDR3 in DNA: TGTGCCAGCACCCTACTTACCCGAGGAGCTTTCTTT. This translates into CASTLLTRGAFF.

The rearrangement links TRBV7-2 to TRBJ1-6; D is unresolved. Germline values: CDR1 SGHTA, CDR2 FQGNSA. Trimming cost V 0 bases and J 7 bases, with 7 bases left between them. This CDR3 contains 14 residues. CDR3: CASSLAIENSPLHF. In DNA form, the CDR3 reads TGTGCCAGCAGCTTAGCGATAGAAAATTCACCCCTCCACTTT.

This rearrangement joins TRBV7-9 to TRBJ1-3; D not resolved. The CDR3 is 14 amino acids. Germline-derived CDR1 and CDR2 are SEHNR and FQNEAQ (reference sequence). The V and J ends lost 5 bases and 1 base respectively, with 9 bases between them. For the CDR3, the DNA is TGTGCCAGCAGCCAGCAGGAATCTGGAAACACCATATATTTT. As protein: CASSQQESGNTIYF.

In this sample, this clone turned up many times. This chain connects TRBV6-5 to TRBJ1-5; a weak D match, TRBD1 (6 bases). The CDR3 runs 15 residues. V lost 5 bases, J lost 3 bases, and 14 bases lay in between. CDR1 and CDR2 from the germline V gene are MNHEY and SVGAGI. The CDR3 loop reads CASSTDPGVNQPQHF. The CDR3 DNA reads as TGTGCCAGCAGTACGGATCCAGGGGTCAATCAGCCCCAGCATTTT.

The J gene is TRBJ2-7, the V gene TRBV29-1; 9 nucleotides agree with TRBD2. After removal of 3 bases from V and 5 bases from J, the junction contained 5 bases not matched to a gene. Germline CDR1 is SQVTM and CDR2 is ANQGSEA. This CDR3 contains 13 residues. CDR3 sequence: CSVEASGKNEQYF. Written as DNA, the CDR3 is TGCAGCGTTGAGGCTAGCGGGAAGAACGAGCAGTACTTC.

This clone showed up just a few times. This chain links TRBV2 with TRBJ2-7; TRBD2 agrees at 7 bases. The CDR3 contains 14 residues. With V trimmed by 11 bases and J by 2 bases, 12 bases remained unmatched. Germline-derived CDR1 and CDR2 are SNHLY and FYNNEI. The CDR3 loop is CARQRGGYTYEQYF. CDR3 nucleotide sequence: TGTGCCCGCCAGCGGGGAGGCTATACCTACGAGCAGTACTTC.

This chain joins TRBV11-3 and TRBJ2-1, with TRBD2 identical over 7 bases. This CDR3 spans 14 amino acids. The germline V gene has CDR1 SGHNT and CDR2 YENEEA. Trimming cost V 4 bases and J 9 bases; bases outside gene matches: 9. CDR3 sequence (DNA): TGTGCCAGCAGCTACGCGGGAGAATCGGTTGAGCAGTTCTTC. Amino acids: CASSYAGESVEQFF.

The rearrangement links TRBV6-2 or TRBV6-3 to TRBJ2-1; 8 bases line up with TRBD1. The germline V gene encodes CDR1 MNHEY and CDR2 SVGEGT. The CDR3 sequence is 15 residues long. Losses at the gene ends were 2 bases for V and 3 bases for J; bases not matched to a gene: 3. The CDR3 DNA is TGTGCCAGCAGTTACGCGACAGGGGACTACAATGAGCAGTTCTTC. Translation: CASSYATGDYNEQFF.

The rearrangement links TRBV7-9 to TRBJ1-3; 7 positions match TRBD1. This CDR3 has 15 amino acids. Looked up from germline, CDR1 is SEHNR and CDR2 is FQNEAQ (reference sequence). V gave up 5 bases and J gave up 2 bases; unmatched junction bases: 6. DNA of the CDR3: TGTGCCAGCAGCGACATGACAGGGACTGGAAACACCATATATTTT. Its protein product is CASSDMTGTGNTIYF.

The chain recombines TRBV25-1 with TRBJ1-2, with a possible D match to TRBD1 (6 bases). The CDR3 loop spans 16 amino acids. Germline V CDR1 and CDR2: MGHDK, SYGVNS. Trimming took 5 bases from V and 7 from J, leaving 23 bases between them. CDR3 in DNA: TGTGCCAGCAGTTCGAGGGGGGCTCCCCGGGAGGGTGGCTACACCTTC. Translating it yields CASSSRGAPREGGYTF.

The gene calls are TRBV6-5 and TRBJ1-1, with TRBD1 as a possible D gene (6 bases). In germline, CDR1 is MNHEY, CDR2 SVGAGI. The CDR3 loop spans 14 amino acids. Trimming took 7 bases from V and 2 from J, leaving 14 bases between them. The CDR3, as DNA: TGTGCCAGCATTAACCCCAGGGGAAACACTGAAGCTTTCTTT. Translating gives CASINPRGNTEAFF.

J is TRBJ1-5 and V is TRBV30; D not certain. Per germline, CDR1 GTSNPN and CDR2 SVGIG (reference sequence). Deletions cut 2 bases from V and 5 bases from J, with 16 bases between. The CDR3 covers 15 residues. This chain's CDR3 is CAWSPSPGHYQPQHF. The CDR3 DNA reads TGTGCCTGGAGTCCCTCCCCGGGTCATTATCAGCCCCAGCATTTT.

V usage is TRBV6-1 and J usage is TRBJ1-5; D perhaps matches TRBD1 (6 bases). Germline-derived CDR1 and CDR2 are MNHNS and SASEGT. The CDR3 is 14 residues long. V was shortened by 3 bases and J by 5 bases, with 11 bases between the two germline ends. The CDR3 DNA follows: TGTGCCAGCAGTGAGACCCCAGGGGATCAGCCCCAGCATTTT. Translation gives CASSETPGDQPQHF.

The chain employs TRBV7-9 and TRBJ2-1; a possible D gene is TRBD2 (6 bases). The CDR3 has 14 residues. Germline lookup yields CDR1 SEHNR and CDR2 FQNEAQ (reference sequence). V was trimmed by 4 bases and J by 9 bases, leaving 16 bases between them. CDR3 sequence reads: CASSWVGTLGEQFF. In DNA, the CDR3 is TGTGCCAGCAGCTGGGTAGGGACTCTCGGTGAGCAGTTCTTC.

A few counts support this clone. This chain links TRBV6-1 with TRBJ1-5, with D perhaps matching TRBD1 (6 bases). Germline V gene data show CDR1 as MNHNS and CDR2 as SASEGT. With 1 base removed from V and 7 bases from J, the gap between germline ends came to 11 bases. The CDR3 is made up of 14 amino acids. The DNA for the CDR3 is TGTGCCAGCAGTGAAGGGGGGGGCTGGCAGCCCCAGCATTTT. This encodes CASSEGGGWQPQHF.

This CDR3 reads CASSLGTDYGYTF. The CDR3 nucleotides are TGCGCCAGCAGCTTGGGAACAGACTATGGCTACACCTTC. This chain uses TRBV5-1 with TRBJ1-2; the D is unclear. V lost 0 bases, J lost 3 bases, and 6 bases lay in between. This CDR3 has 13 amino acids. Germline CDR1 reads SGHRS; CDR2 reads YFSETQ.

The chain links TRBV5-6 to TRBJ2-7; TRBD1 aligns across 9 bases. Per the germline V gene, CDR1 is SGHDT and CDR2 is YYEEEE. The CDR3 sequence is 13 residues long. Trimming removed 7 bases from V and 3 bases from J; junction bases left unmatched: 5. The chain's CDR3 is CASARDRVYEQYF. For the CDR3, the DNA is TGTGCCAGCGCCCGGGACAGGGTCTACGAGCAGTACTTC.

The V gene is TRBV29-1, the J gene TRBJ1-4; 7 nucleotides agree with TRBD1. V shed 6 bases and J 3 bases; nucleotides not matched to a gene: 7. Germline assignment: CDR1 SQVTM and CDR2 ANQGSEA. This CDR3 spans 14 amino acids. The CDR3 region is CSVLTGASNEKLFF. DNA for the CDR3: TGCAGCGTCTTAACAGGGGCCTCTAATGAAAAACTGTTTTTT.

The rearrangement joins TRBV13 to TRBJ2-1, with 11 bases that match TRBD2. Germline CDR1 PRHDT, CDR2 FYEKMQ (reference sequence). This CDR3 region has 16 residues. V lost 5 bases and J lost 1; bases outside the gene matches: 4. This CDR3 reads CASSAGTSGSYNEQFF. In nucleotides, the CDR3 is TGTGCCAGCAGCGCAGGGACTAGCGGTTCCTACAATGAGCAGTTCTTC. The complete variable domain, with remaining parts taken from reference TRBV13 and TRBJ2-1, reads AAGVIQSPRHLIKEKRETATLKCYPIPRHDTVYWYQQGPGQDPQFLISFYEKMQSDKGSIPDRFSAQQFSDYHSELNMSSLELGDSALYFCASSAGTSGSYNEQFFGPGTRLTVL.

This chain links TRBV29-1 with TRBJ2-7, with a possible D match to TRBD2 (6 bases). The CDR3 runs to 13 residues. Germline V lookup: CDR1 SQVTM, CDR2 ANQGSEA. V was trimmed by 7 bases and J by 4 bases, leaving 17 bases between them. The CDR3: CSASGREQYEQYF. The DNA of the CDR3 is TGCAGCGCCTCTGGACGGGAGCAGTACGAGCAGTACTTC.

This chain links TRBV10-3 with TRBJ2-3; D may be TRBD2 (6 bases). CDR1 and CDR2 from the germline V gene are ENHRY and SYGVKD. The CDR3 sequence is 15 residues long. The germline V and J ends were trimmed by 3 bases and 4 bases, with 14 bases remaining between them. The CDR3 loop reads CAISDPGLDPDTQYF. The CDR3 bases are TGTGCCATCAGTGATCCGGGACTGGACCCAGATACGCAGTATTTT.